What follows are 6 T cell receptor beta chains derived from one specimen sequenced in a study of blood T cell repertoires in COVID-19 (TCRdb year 2020). Libraries were prepared through the immunoSEQ multiplex PCR assay. In its TCRdb copy, this immuneACCESS table keeps in-frame sequences only and misses some clones. Where compared with another copy, unresolved V genes explain less than half of these, and the others have no known cause. This sample holds 150,000 to 200,000 clones; around 83% were observed only once. The ten largest clones represent 6% to 7.5% of the sample. Sequencing was done on a sample of peripheral blood. All receptors come from a woman at least 80 years old in a cohort sampled during active or convalescent COVID-19.

This chain connects TRBV5-4 to TRBJ1-1; D call uncertain. V shed 4 bases and J shed 0 bases, with 13 bases lying between them. This CDR3 contains 15 residues. Germline CDR1 is SGHNT and CDR2 is YYREEE (reference sequence). Here the CDR3 reads CASSRDSSLNTEAFF. Written as DNA, the CDR3 is TGTGCCAGCAGCAGAGACTCAAGCCTGAACACTGAAGCTTTCTTT.

This chain connects TRBV7-9 to TRBJ1-5; weak D call: TRBD1 (6 bases). Germline V gene sequence: CDR1 SEHNR, CDR2 FQNEAQ (reference sequence). This CDR3 is built from 14 residues. V lost 8 bases to trimming and J lost 3 bases, with 14 bases between them. The CDR3 DNA sequence: TGTGCCAGCGATACAGGGATCGACAATCAGCCCCAGCATTTT. Residues: CASDTGIDNQPQHF.

In its sample, this clone was seen once. The CDR3 nucleotides are TGTGCCAGCAGCTTAACGACAGGGACTGGAAACACCATATATTTT. Protein: CASSLTTGTGNTIYF. This chain joins TRBV11-2 and TRBJ1-3; 7 nucleotides align to TRBD1. The CDR3 covers 15 residues. Per germline, CDR1 SGHAT and CDR2 FQNNGV. V shed 2 bases, J shed 2 bases, and the junction held 3 bases outside the gene matches.

V usage is TRBV28 and J usage is TRBJ1-4, with D uncertain. V was trimmed by 1 base and J by 0 bases, leaving 6 bases between them. This CDR3 region has 15 residues. Germline V gene lookup returns CDR1 MDHEN and CDR2 SYDVKM. The CDR3 loop reads CASSLLGATNEKLFF. DNA for the CDR3: TGTGCCAGCAGTTTATTGGGAGCAACTAATGAAAAACTGTTTTTT.

The gene calls are TRBV5-1 and TRBJ2-5, with TRBD1 matching 8 bases. This CDR3 has 15 residues. The V and J ends lost 5 bases and 3 bases, in that order; junction bases with no gene match: 9. CDR1 is SGHRS and CDR2 is YFSETQ in the germline V gene. CDR3 residues: CASRKRTGGEETQYF. CDR3 coding DNA: TGCGCCAGCAGAAAGAGAACAGGGGGTGAAGAGACCCAGTACTTC. The full variable domain, completed using reference TRBV5-1 and TRBJ2-5, is KAGVTQTPRYLIKTRGQQVTLSCSPISGHRSVSWYQQTPGQGLQFLFEYFSETQRNKGNFPGRFSGRQFSNSRSEMNVSTLELGDSALYLCASRKRTGGEETQYFGPGTRLLVL.

This clone was observed a few times. Additional DNA sequences in this sample encode the identical CDR3. The chain joins TRBV5-1 to TRBJ1-3, with 7 bases fitting TRBD1. CDR1 and CDR2 from the germline V gene are SGHRS and YFSETQ. CDR3 length: 16 amino acids. Germline trimming cut 0 bases from V and 4 bases from J; bases unmatched to any gene: 7. CDR3 nucleotides: TGCGCCAGCAGCTTGGCATACAGGGGTCTAGGAAACACCATATATTTT. This encodes CASSLAYRGLGNTIYF.